The rows below give T cell receptor beta chains drawn from one sample of a study of PD-L1 blockade in urothelial cancer. Clones were read by immunoSEQ multiplex PCR, and TCRdb kept only the in-frame ones, dropping some. Altogether approximately 50,000 clones are present, 86% being singletons, with the ten largest covering approximately 20%. The sample here was PBMCs, taken around atezolizumab (anti-PD-L1) treatment. The receptor set was obtained from a man between 60 and 70 years old with urothelial cancer. CDR3s include the opening cysteine and the closing phenylalanine or tryptophan. D genes are given only for firm matches. Rows may omit the clone size; those that give it use once, few, many or a size class.

j_call,v_call,d_call,clone_size,cdr3_nt,cdr3_aa
TRBJ1-1,TRBV6-5,.,once,TGTGCCAGCAGTTACTCGGGGAGAAGAACTGAAGCTTTCTTT,CASSYSGRRTEAFF
TRBJ2-3,TRBV4-1,.,.,TGCGCCAGCAGCCAAGGAGGAGAGCTGGATACGCAGTATTTT,CASSQGGELDTQYF
TRBJ1-1,TRBV25-1,TRBD1,.,TGTGCCGCCGAGACAGGGCTGAACACTGAAGCTTTCTTT,CAAETGLNTEAFF
TRBJ2-2,TRBV7-6,TRBD2,.,TGTGCCAGCAGCTTAGACGGGGGGGCGGTCACCGGGGAGCTGTTTTTT,CASSLDGGAVTGELFF
TRBJ1-1,TRBV30,.,.,TGTGCCTGGAGTCCAGGACAGTGGTCTGAAGCTTTCTTT,CAWSPGQWSEAFF
TRBJ2-5,TRBV10-3,.,.,TGTGCCATCAGTGGGGCTCTTAAAGAGACCCAGTACTTC,CAISGALKETQYF
TRBJ2-2,TRBV2,.,.,TGTGCCAGCACCCCGACAGGGAACACCGGGGAGCTGTTTTTT,CASTPTGNTGELFF
TRBJ2-1,TRBV20-1,TRBD2,.,TGCAGTGGCGAGCGGGAGTATGAGCAGTTCTTC,CSGEREYEQFF
TRBJ2-2,TRBV7-2,TRBD2,.,TGTGCCAGCAGCCAGGAGGGGAGGGGCACCGGGGAGCTGTTTTTT,CASSQEGRGTGELFF
TRBJ2-2,TRBV19,TRBD1,.,TGTGCCAGTGACACGGGACAGGGGTGGATCGGGGAGCTGTTTTTT,CASDTGQGWIGELFF
TRBJ1-1,TRBV12-5,.,.,TGTGCTAGTGGGTTTTCAAACTGGAACACTGAAGCTTTCTTT,CASGFSNWNTEAFF
TRBJ1-2,TRBV19,TRBD1,few,TGTGCCAGTAGTCTAACACAGGGGTACTATGGCTACACCTTC,CASSLTQGYYGYTF
TRBJ2-7,TRBV5-6,.,.,TGTGCCAGCAGCTGGGTAAAGGTGGCAGGTTACGAGCAGTACTTC,CASSWVKVAGYEQYF
TRBJ2-2,TRBV11-3,TRBD1,.,TGTGCCAGCAGCGGTCGGGACAGGGTAACACCAAACACCGGGGAGCTGTTTTTT,CASSGRDRVTPNTGELFF
TRBJ1-2,TRBV5-4,TRBD1,.,TGTGCCAGCAGCATCGGACAGGCGAATAACTATGGCTACACCTTC,CASSIGQANNYGYTF
TRBJ2-7,TRBV7-9,.,.,TGTGCCAGCAGCCTCCGAGAGTCCTACGAGCAGTACTTC,CASSLRESYEQYF
TRBJ1-3,TRBV30,.,.,TGTGCCTGGAGTGTACCAGGGTCCTCTGGAAACACCATATATTTT,CAWSVPGSSGNTIYF
TRBJ1-6,TRBV5-1,.,few,TGCGCCAGCAGCTTGGACGCAGGGGACAATTCACCCCTCCACTTT,CASSLDAGDNSPLHF
TRBJ2-7,TRBV7-9,TRBD2,.,TGTGCCAGCAGCTTAGCCGGACTAGCGCTATCCTACGAGCAGTACTTC,CASSLAGLALSYEQYF
TRBJ1-4,TRBV5-1,TRBD1,.,TGCGCCAGCAGCCGGACAGGGGTTGGTGAAAAACTGTTTTTT,CASSRTGVGEKLFF
TRBJ1-4,TRBV9,.,once,TGTGCCAGCAGCCTTAGCCCGGCCCCTAATGAAAAACTGTTTTTT,CASSLSPAPNEKLFF
TRBJ2-7,TRBV7-8,TRBD1,.,TGTGCCAGCAGCGGCGGGACAGGGGGGTACGAGCAGTACTTC,CASSGGTGGYEQYF
TRBJ1-3,TRBV18,TRBD1,once,TGTGCCAGCTCAAGGGACAGCTCTGGAAACACCATATATTTT,CASSRDSSGNTIYF
TRBJ2-1,TRBV11-3,TRBD2,.,TGTGCCAGCAGCTTAGGCTTAGCGGGGGGGACCAATGAGCAGTTCTTC,CASSLGLAGGTNEQFF
TRBJ1-2,TRBV5-1,TRBD1,.,TGCGCCAGCAGCTTGGGTGGGACAGCAGATTATGGCTACACCTTC,CASSLGGTADYGYTF
TRBJ2-1,TRBV27,.,.,TGTGCCAGCTCCATAGACAGTGCCTACAATGAGCAGTTCTTC,CASSIDSAYNEQFF
TRBJ1-5,TRBV6-1,.,once,TGTGCCAGCAGTGTTTATGGGGAGGGCAATCAGCCCCAGCATTTT,CASSVYGEGNQPQHF
TRBJ1-4,TRBV5-1,.,.,TGCGCCAGCAGCGTACAGGGAGCAGTCAATGAAAAACTGTTTTTT,CASSVQGAVNEKLFF
TRBJ2-1,TRBV5-8,TRBD2,.,TGTGCCAGCAGCATGGGACTAGCGGGAGCCTACAATGAGCAGTTCTTC,CASSMGLAGAYNEQFF
TRBJ2-7,TRBV15,TRBD1,.,TGTGCCACCAGCAGCGACAAGGGGGAGTGGACAGGGCCCCACGAGCAGTACTTC,CATSSDKGEWTGPHEQYF
TRBJ2-5,TRBV2,.,.,TGTGCCAGCAGCGCTACAGGTTGGGAGACCCAGTACTTC,CASSATGWETQYF
TRBJ2-4,TRBV30,.,.,TGTGCCTGGAGTTCGGGGGATTTAGCCAAAAACATTCAGTACTTC,CAWSSGDLAKNIQYF
TRBJ2-1,TRBV12-2,.,.,TGTGCAAGTCGATCCCGGGACAGGGCCCCCGAAAGCTCCTACAATGAGCAGTTCTTC,CASRSRDRAPESSYNEQFF
TRBJ2-1,TRBV29-1,.,.,TGCAGCGCCTCCCTTGCCCAGGGCAATGAGCAGTTCTTC,CSASLAQGNEQFF
TRBJ2-1,TRBV7-2,.,once,TGTGCCAGCAGCTTTTCTGGCACCGAGCAGTTCTTC,CASSFSGTEQFF
TRBJ1-1,TRBV10-2,TRBD1,once,TGCGCCAGCAGTGGACGACAGGGGAACACTGAAGCTTTCTTT,CASSGRQGNTEAFF
TRBJ1-6,TRBV30,.,.,TGTGCCTGGAGTCTGCGGCTCGATAGTTCACCCCTCCACTTT,CAWSLRLDSSPLHF
TRBJ2-7,TRBV7-9,.,.,TGTGCCAGCAGCTTAGGGGGGGATTACGAGCAGTACTTC,CASSLGGDYEQYF
TRBJ2-7,TRBV19,.,.,TGTGCCAGTAGTATAGAACAGTTCCACGAGCAGTACTTC,CASSIEQFHEQYF
TRBJ1-4,TRBV5-1,.,once,TGCGCCAGCAGCACAGGATTTGAAAAACTGTTTTTT,CASSTGFEKLFF
TRBJ2-7,TRBV19,TRBD2,.,TGTGCCAGTAGTTCTACTAGCGGATGGACCTCCTACGAGCAGTACTTC,CASSSTSGWTSYEQYF
TRBJ2-7,TRBV6-6,.,.,TGTGCCAGCAGTCTTTTGGTGAGGGGGACCGCCTACGAGCAGTACTTC,CASSLLVRGTAYEQYF
TRBJ1-3,TRBV18,.,.,TGTGCCAGCTCAGAGGACACCTCTGGAAACACCATATATTTT,CASSEDTSGNTIYF
TRBJ2-3,TRBV29-1,TRBD2,.,TGCAGCGTTGAGGGGGGAGACCTAGCGGGTCCTTCCACAGATACGCAGTATTTT,CSVEGGDLAGPSTDTQYF